The 7 T cell receptor beta chains listed next were all sequenced from one sample in a study of T cells after posttransplantation cyclophosphamide (dated by TCRdb to about 2016). This sample's treatment or condition label indicates: high-dose cyclophosphamide on days +3 and +4 as single-agent GVHD prophylaxis. Patients in the PTCy group got busulfan and fludarabine conditioning, a marrow graft from a related or unrelated donor, and cyclophosphamide on days +3 and +4. Library method: the immunoSEQ multiplex PCR assay. Here the immuneACCESS table is served through TCRdb, limited to in-frame sequences with V and J called. Missing clones are a known gap in these copies; in checked studies unresolved V genes cover under half, and the rest lacks a known reason. The sample has roughly 42,000 clones on record, less than 95% of them singletons. Clones ranked in the top ten supply 2% to 3% of the sample. Sample: PBMCs, taken roughly 59 days after allogeneic stem cell transplant with posttransplant cyclophosphamide. These TCRs come from a male patient aged 60 to 75 who received an allogeneic stem cell transplant from a related donor and was CMV-positive. Following a transplant, a fraction of the T cells may be traceable to the graft donor.

The chain employs TRBV5-1 and TRBJ2-5, with 7 bases that match TRBD1. The J call may be wrong; the DNA end is better matched by TRBJ2-7. The V gene's germline CDR1 is SGHRS and CDR2 YFSETQ. This CDR3 has 15 amino acids. The CDR3 here is CASSIGTAKAYEQYF. CDR3 DNA sequence: TGCGCCAGCAGCATAGGGACAGCCAAGGCCTACGAGCAGTACTTC.

The chain is built from TRBV14 and TRBJ1-1; 7 nucleotides match TRBD1. CDR3 length: 18 amino acids. With V trimmed by 4 bases and J by 1 base, 15 bases remained unmatched. Germline assignment: CDR1 SGHDN and CDR2 FVKESK. The CDR3 bases are TGTGCCAGCAGCCTAACCTTAGGACAGGTCCTATGGAACACTGAAGCTTTCTTT. As protein: CASSLTLGQVLWNTEAFF.

V gene TRBV5-1 combines with J gene TRBJ1-1, with TRBD1 matching 7 bases. From germline, CDR1 is SGHRS and CDR2 YFSETQ. CDR3 length equals 13 residues. V lost 0 bases and J lost 8; bases outside the gene matches: 4. CDR3 sequence (DNA): TGCGCCAGCAGCTTGGACGGGACAGCCGAAGCTTTCTTT. This encodes CASSLDGTAEAFF.

The rearrangement uses TRBV5-4 and TRBJ1-2, with TRBD1 as a possible D gene (6 bases). The CDR3 is 17 amino acids. V was pared by 3 bases and J by 4 bases, with 22 bases between. Germline values: CDR1 SGHNT, CDR2 YYREEE (reference sequence). The CDR3 sequence is CASSSVDRMVLSYGYTF. The CDR3 bases are TGTGCCAGCAGCTCCGTCGACAGGATGGTCCTTAGCTATGGCTACACCTTC.

The rearrangement joins TRBV2 to TRBJ2-2; tentatively, D is TRBD2 (7 bases). The CDR3 consists of 17 residues. Germline assignment: CDR1 SNHLY and CDR2 FYNNEI. V lost 7 bases, J lost 8 bases, and 26 bases lay in between. CDR3 residues: CASKDWAGATTGGELFF. The CDR3 nucleotides are TGTGCCAGCAAGGATTGGGCGGGGGCCACCACAGGTGGGGAGCTGTTTTTT.

The rearrangement links TRBV6-5 to TRBJ1-1, with a possible D match to TRBD1 (5 bases). V lost 4 bases and J 2 bases, leaving 14 bases between the germline ends. Germline V gives CDR1 MNHEY, CDR2 SVGAGI. The CDR3 has 15 residues. DNA for the CDR3: TGTGCCAGCAGTTTTAAATCGACAGTTAACACTGAAGCTTTCTTT. Translation gives CASSFKSTVNTEAFF.

This chain connects TRBV5-1 to TRBJ2-5; TRBD1 aligns across 10 bases. Germline CDR1 reads SGHRS; CDR2 reads YFSETQ. V lost 3 bases to trimming and J lost 3 bases; unmatched junction nucleotides: 2. The CDR3 extends over 14 amino acids. The CDR3 spells CASSWDRGEETQYF. For the CDR3, the DNA is TGCGCCAGCAGCTGGGACAGGGGAGAAGAGACCCAGTACTTC.